These T cell receptor beta chains were read from a single sample in a study of post-analysis software for immune sequencing data. TCRdb re-called the PCR reads with MiXCR, one entry per CDR3 protein. The sample has hundreds of thousands of distinct CDR3 sequences, just over 35% seen once. Sequencing was done on a sample of blood. The receptors were gathered from a girl between 10 and 17 years old with multiple sclerosis. CDR3s include the opening cysteine and the closing phenylalanine or tryptophan. Fields, in order: J gene, V gene, CDR3 length, D gene, CDR3 protein. The D gene is left open where the match is weak.

>TRBJ2-7|TRBV18|17|NA
CASSPLTGRLGKDEQYF
>TRBJ1-1|TRBV7-8|19|NA
CASSLRVLDSAKLNTEAFF
>TRBJ2-1|TRBV30|13|NA
CAWSSPPSDEQFF
>TRBJ2-7|TRBV4-2|15|TRBD1
CASSQADGTGYEQYF
>TRBJ2-6|TRBV5-1|15|NA
CASRKRTLGANVLTF
>TRBJ2-3|TRBV20-1|16|TRBD2
CSARGASGGPEDTQYF
>TRBJ2-7|TRBV29-1|12|NA
CSVGDSAYEQYF
>TRBJ1-5|TRBV6-1|13|NA
CASISPTGQPQHF
>TRBJ2-4|TRBV7-9|14|NA
CASSHSREYGIQYF
>TRBJ1-5|TRBV9|15|NA
CAGSPTAYPNQPQHF
>TRBJ2-5|TRBV5-1|11|NA
CASSLDRHEYF
>TRBJ1-2|TRBV12-3/TRBV12-4|15|NA
CASSLTPTDSNGYTF
>TRBJ1-6|TRBV28|16|TRBD1
CASSARTGGWGSPLHF
>TRBJ2-5|TRBV27|15|NA
CASTLSPGLPNEQYF
>TRBJ2-3|TRBV5-1|16|TRBD2
CASSLDLAASTDTQYF
>TRBJ2-2|TRBV15|13|NA
CATAARGVGELFF
>NA|TRBV29-1|13|NA
CSVEGTDTYEQYF
>TRBJ2-1|TRBV5-1|15|TRBD2
CASSWTRGRNNEQFF
>TRBJ2-1|TRBV7-2|12|TRBD1
CASSPGDSEQFF
>TRBJ2-5|TRBV5-5|14|NA
CASSPDPYQETQYF
>TRBJ2-1|TRBV12-3/TRBV12-4|14|TRBD2
CASSLRTSGNEQFF
>TRBJ1-5|TRBV6-1|19|NA
CASSEFPRRETWKNQPQHF
>TRBJ2-1|TRBV6-5|16|TRBD1
CASSPVWTGGMNEQFF
>TRBJ1-1|TRBV5-1|17|TRBD1
CASSSRPGQRMNTEAFF
>TRBJ2-1|TRBV10-3|15|TRBD2
CAISPTTSGYNEQFF
>TRBJ2-7|TRBV20-1|13|TRBD2
CSARGLISYEQYF
>TRBJ2-1|TRBV7-9|14|TRBD1
CASSLDRGGNEQFF
>TRBJ1-2|TRBV4-1|15|NA
CASSQDFPGNRGYIF
>TRBJ2-4|TRBV12-3/TRBV12-4|14|NA
CATGTPRSKNIQYF
>TRBJ1-1|TRBV20-1|14|TRBD1
CSATRTGGSTEAFF
>TRBJ2-6|TRBV5-1|20|NA
CASSLARADSLNSGANVLTF
>TRBJ2-5|TRBV9|14|NA
CASSVAPWKETQYF